The subject of this entry is one TCR beta chain. Libraries were prepared by immunoSEQ multiplex PCR; TCRdb keeps only in-frame clonotypes and omits some of them. The sample gives fewer than 140,000 clones, 80% to 95% of which show up once; approximately 1.5% is in the top ten. This sample is part of a study of T cell changes during pregnancy in multiple sclerosis. This CDR3 comprises 14 residues. The germline gives CDR1 SGHNT, CDR2 YENEEA. Trimming cost V 5 bases and J 2 bases, with 11 bases left between them. The chain combines TRBV11-3 with TRBJ2-3; weak D call: TRBD2 (5 bases). The specimen was peripheral blood, collected after pregnancy. This receptor was identified in a female donor with multiple sclerosis, enrolled in a pregnancy study. This chain's CDR3 is CASSPGEITDTQYF. CDR3 in DNA: TGTGCCAGCAGCCCCGGGGAAATCACAGATACGCAGTATTTT. Full variable domain (remainder filled in from reference TRBV11-3 and TRBJ2-3): EAGVVQSPRYKIIEKKQPVAFWCNPISGHNTLYWYLQNLGQGPELLIRYENEEAVDDSQLPKDRFSAERLKGVDSTLKIQPAELGDSAVYLCASSPGEITDTQYFGPGTRLTVL.